The 26 T cell receptor beta chains below were found in one sample sequenced in a study of CD8+ T cells in alopecia areata. The authors extracted RNA and reverse transcribed it into cDNA as the sequencing template. The protocol was immunoSEQ multiplex PCR, while the TCRdb copy is restricted to in-frame clones and leaves out a portion. The repertoire includes about 130,000 clones, around 49% of them detected once, and approximately 19% sits in the top ten. Sequences were derived from CD8+ T cells sorted from blood, sampled at week 0. These receptors came from a human donor with alopecia areata.

This sequence joins TRBV27 and TRBJ1-6; D gene ambiguous. V lost 5 bases to trimming and J lost 7 bases, with 18 bases between them. The germline V gene has CDR1 MNHEY and CDR2 SMNVEV (reference sequence). This CDR3 region has 16 residues. CDR3 nucleotide sequence: TGTGCCAGCAGTCCCAACAGAGGCTCGAGGAATTCACCCCTCCACTTT. Translation gives CASSPNRGSRNSPLHF.

In its sample, this clone was seen many times. V gene TRBV12-5 combines with J gene TRBJ2-1; D gene ambiguous. This CDR3 region has 13 residues. Trimming took 2 bases from V and 4 from J, leaving 6 bases between them. Germline CDR1 is LGHNT and CDR2 is FRNRAP. The CDR3 bases are TGTGCTAGTGGTTTGTACGGGTACAATGAGCAGTTCTTC. Protein sequence: CASGLYGYNEQFF. Based on the CDR3 plus reference TRBV12-5 and TRBJ2-1, the full variable domain is DARVTQTPRHKVTEMGQEVTMRCQPILGHNTVFWYRQTMMQGLELLAYFRNRAPLDDSGMPKDRFSAEMPDATLATLKIQPSEPRDSAVYFCASGLYGYNEQFFGPGTRLTVL.

This clone has a single count. The chain recombines TRBV13 with TRBJ2-1; 10 bases are shared with TRBD1. Per the germline V gene, CDR1 is PRHDT and CDR2 is FYEKMQ (reference sequence). This CDR3 is 15 amino acids long. The V and J ends lost 5 bases and 8 bases, in that order; junction bases with no gene match: 9. CDR3 sequence: CASSNGQGGVDEQFF. The CDR3 bases are TGTGCCAGCAGCAACGGACAGGGGGGTGTCGATGAGCAGTTCTTC.

The gene calls are TRBV27 and TRBJ2-7; possibly TRBD1 for D (5 bases). Germline-derived CDR1 and CDR2 are MNHEY and SMNVEV (reference sequence). Trimming stripped 0 bases from V and 3 bases from J, with 15 bases between. The CDR3 is 16 amino acids. The CDR3 DNA sequence: TGTGCCAGCAGTTTATCCCCCAAGGGGTTGGACTACGAGCAGTACTTC. This sequence encodes CASSLSPKGLDYEQYF.

The V and J genes are TRBV27 and TRBJ2-1, with 8 nucleotides matching TRBD2. V lost 3 bases and J lost 4; bases outside the gene matches: 2. The CDR3 contains 14 residues. Germline CDR1 and CDR2: MNHEY and SMNVEV (reference sequence). As DNA, the CDR3 is TGTGCCAGCAGTTTTGGCGGGGGGTACAATGAGCAGTTCTTC. Its protein product is CASSFGGGYNEQFF.

This clone was recorded a few times. In DNA form, the CDR3 reads TGTGCCAGCAGCTCCCTGGGGGCCGCAGATACGCAGTATTTT. This gives the protein CASSSLGAADTQYF. This chain links TRBV7-8 with TRBJ2-3, with TRBD1 as a possible D gene (6 bases). This CDR3 region has 14 residues. From germline, CDR1 is SGHVS and CDR2 FQNEAQ. V was clipped by 4 bases and J by 4 bases, with 12 bases between them.

The chain has TRBV23-1 and TRBJ1-1, with TRBD1 identical over 7 bases. Being an ORF, TRBV23-1 has a function that is uncertain. This CDR3 comprises 16 residues. J was trimmed by 1 base and V by 3 bases; bases with no gene match: 8. The CDR3 here is CASSQNTWTGNTEAFF. The CDR3 nucleotides read TGCGCCAGCAGTCAGAATACTTGGACAGGGAACACTGAAGCTTTCTTT.

This chain uses TRBV30 with TRBJ2-7; perhaps TRBD2 as D (5 bases). This CDR3 spans 12 amino acids. The V gene's germline CDR1 is GTSNPN and CDR2 SVGIG (reference sequence). Trimming took 1 base from V and 1 from J, leaving 5 bases between them. Here the CDR3 DNA reads TGTGCCTGGAGTGGAGGGTCCTACGAGCAGTACTTC. Protein product: CAWSGGSYEQYF.

This clone was observed a handful of times. CDR3 region: CASSIGGKGSLNQPQHF. In nucleotides, the CDR3 is TGTGCCAGTAGTATTGGGGGGAAGGGTTCGTTAAATCAGCCCCAGCATTTT. This chain uses TRBV19 with TRBJ1-5, with D maybe TRBD1 (5 bases). The CDR3 has 17 amino acids. Germline-derived CDR1 and CDR2 are LNHDA and SQIVND (reference sequence). With 3 bases removed from V and 4 bases from J, the gap between germline ends came to 19 bases.

The chain has TRBV7-9 and TRBJ2-1; tentatively, D is TRBD1 or TRBD2 (6 bases each). Trimming took off 8 bases at V and 6 bases at J, with 11 bases between the two ends. The CDR3 length is 12 residues. Germline-derived CDR1 and CDR2 are SEHNR and FQNEAQ (reference sequence). This chain's CDR3 is CASAKGGNEQFF. The CDR3 DNA reads TGTGCCAGCGCAAAGGGGGGCAATGAGCAGTTCTTC.

V and J are TRBV23-1 and TRBJ1-1; TRBD1 matches at 7 bases. TRBV23-1 carries the ORF label, with uncertain function. The length of the CDR3 is 18 residues. Germline trimming cut 3 bases from V and 1 base from J; bases unmatched to any gene: 14. CDR3 DNA sequence: TGCGCCAGCAGTCAGGAAAATACAGGGGTGCGAGGGAACACTGAAGCTTTCTTT. Its translation: CASSQENTGVRGNTEAFF.

The V and J genes are TRBV18 and TRBJ1-6, with D maybe TRBD1 (6 bases). CDR1 and CDR2 from the germline V gene are KGHSH and LQKENI. Trimming removed 4 bases at V and 0 bases at J, with 13 bases between. The CDR3 loop spans 17 amino acids. The chain's CDR3 is CASSRTGIPSYNSPLHF. The DNA for the CDR3 is TGTGCCAGCTCACGTACAGGGATCCCCTCCTATAATTCACCCCTCCACTTT. Complete variable domain (other parts from reference TRBV18 and TRBJ1-6): NAGVMQNPRHLVRRRGQEARLRCSPMKGHSHVYWYRQLPEEGLKFMVYLQKENIIDESGMPKERFSAEFPKEGPSILRIQQVVRGDSAAYFCASSRTGIPSYNSPLHFGNGTRLTVT.

The chain couples TRBV30 to TRBJ1-1; D call uncertain. This CDR3 has 12 amino acids. V was clipped by 5 bases and J by 1 base, with 8 bases between them. Germline values: CDR1 GTSNPN, CDR2 SVGIG (reference sequence). The CDR3 DNA is TGTGCCTGGCTGGAAGCGAACACTGAAGCTTTCTTT. Translation gives CAWLEANTEAFF.

The J gene is TRBJ2-7, the V gene TRBV4-2; 10 bases align to TRBD2. CDR1 is LGHNA, CDR2 YNFKEQ, per germline. J was trimmed by 7 bases and V by 4 bases; bases with no gene match: 4. The CDR3 sequence is 13 residues long. The CDR3 DNA sequence: TGTGCCAGCAGCCCATCACTAGCGGGGGAGCAGTACTTC. Translation gives CASSPSLAGEQYF.

The chain uses TRBV30 and TRBJ2-7; D remains ambiguous. V lost 3 bases and J 0 bases, leaving 9 bases between the germline ends. CDR1 GTSNPN and CDR2 SVGIG come from the germline V gene (reference sequence). The CDR3 length is 13 residues. Here the CDR3 reads CAWRRLGSYEQYF. The CDR3 DNA follows: TGTGCCTGGAGAAGGTTGGGCTCCTACGAGCAGTACTTC.

The chain couples TRBV7-9 to TRBJ1-1, with D perhaps TRBD1 (6 bases). This CDR3 is 15 amino acids long. Germline CDR1 and CDR2: SEHNR and FQNEAQ (reference sequence). Trimming left V 5 bases short and J 4 bases short, with 17 bases between. Here the CDR3 reads CASSPQRGLVTEAFF. For the CDR3, the DNA is TGTGCCAGCAGCCCTCAACGGGGGCTGGTCACTGAAGCTTTCTTT. Full variable domain (missing parts from reference TRBV7-9 and TRBJ1-1): DTGVSQNPRHKITKRGQNVTFRCDPISEHNRLYWYRQTLGQGPEFLTYFQNEAQLEKSRLLSDRFSAERPKGSFSTLEIQRTEQGDSAMYLCASSPQRGLVTEAFFGQGTRLTVV.

The rearrangement joins TRBV27 to TRBJ1-6; D unclear. The germline gives CDR1 MNHEY, CDR2 SMNVEV (reference sequence). Deletions cut 4 bases from V and 6 bases from J, with 4 bases between. This CDR3 is 12 amino acids long. The CDR3 region is CASSSVNSPLHF. In nucleotides, the CDR3 is TGTGCCAGCAGTTCCGTTAATTCACCCCTCCACTTT.

This rearrangement joins TRBV4-1 to TRBJ2-7; 8 nucleotides match TRBD2. CDR3 length: 17 amino acids. V shed 0 bases and J 3 bases; nucleotides not matched to a gene: 10. CDR1 is MGHRA, CDR2 YSYEKL, per germline. The CDR3 reads CASSQDRASGGFYEQYF. DNA for the CDR3: TGCGCCAGCAGCCAAGATCGAGCGAGCGGGGGTTTCTACGAGCAGTACTTC.

This clone was seen a single time. V is TRBV27 and J is TRBJ2-7, with D tentatively TRBD1 (6 bases). The CDR3 covers 12 residues. The ends were cut back, 5 bases at V and 5 bases at J, with 10 bases in the middle. Germline CDR1 and CDR2: MNHEY and SMNVEV (reference sequence). The CDR3 region is CASSPTGHEQYF. The CDR3, as DNA: TGTGCCAGCAGTCCTACAGGGCACGAGCAGTACTTC.

There are many counts of this clone. This sequence joins TRBV4-1 and TRBJ1-3; 7 bases fit TRBD1. The CDR3 has 15 residues. Germline V CDR1 and CDR2: MGHRA, YSYEKL. The V gene end was trimmed by 4 bases and the J gene end by 2 bases; junction bases not matched to a gene: 5. The CDR3 DNA reads as TGCGCCAGCAGCCGGTCCAGGGGGGCTGGAAACACCATATATTTT. The encoded protein is CASSRSRGAGNTIYF.

This clone has ten or more counts. The chain joins TRBV10-3 to TRBJ2-7, with 7 bases fitting TRBD2. The germline V gene has CDR1 ENHRY and CDR2 SYGVKD. The CDR3 spans 16 residues. V trimming: 0 bases; J trimming: 0 bases; junction bases outside the gene matches: 5. The CDR3 DNA reads TGTGCCATCAGTGAGTCTATCGGCGGGAGCTCCTACGAGCAGTACTTC. This gives the protein CAISESIGGSSYEQYF.

J is TRBJ1-2 and V is TRBV29-1, with a possible D match to TRBD1 (5 bases). Germline values: CDR1 SQVTM, CDR2 ANQGSEA. V lost 7 bases, J lost 7 bases, and 22 bases lay in between. CDR3 length: 14 amino acids. As DNA, the CDR3 is TGCAGCGGTCTAGCCGGGACTGGTTCACCTGGCTACACCTTC. Encoded protein: CSGLAGTGSPGYTF.

This chain connects TRBV7-8 to TRBJ1-5; the D is unclear. Per germline, CDR1 SGHVS and CDR2 FQNEAQ. The CDR3 covers 15 residues. Between the trimmed V and J ends, which lost 1 base and 0 bases, there was a span of 7 bases. CDR3 amino acids: CASSLGRGSNQPQHF. CDR3 DNA sequence: TGTGCCAGCAGCTTAGGGAGAGGTAGCAATCAGCCCCAGCATTTT. Based on the CDR3 plus reference TRBV7-8 and TRBJ1-5, the full variable domain is GAGVSQSPRYKVAKRGQDVALRCDPISGHVSLFWYQQALGQGPEFLTYFQNEAQLDKSGLPSDRFFAERPEGSVSTLKIQRTQQEDSAVYLCASSLGRGSNQPQHFGDGTRLSIL.

The genes are TRBV2 and TRBJ2-5, with D perhaps given as TRBD1 or TRBD2 (5 bases each). Trimming took off 7 bases at V and 4 bases at J, with 13 bases between the two ends. This CDR3 is 13 amino acids long. Germline V CDR1 and CDR2: SNHLY, FYNNEI. CDR3 nucleotide sequence: TGTGCCAGCATTCGACCCGGGACAGAGACCCAGTACTTC. Translation: CASIRPGTETQYF.

This clone was counted only a few times. Mismatch with germline at one junction end may stem from a read error. The genes are TRBV29-1 and TRBJ1-1; a weak D match, TRBD1 (6 bases). The CDR3 sequence is 9 residues long. Germline-derived CDR1 and CDR2 are SQVTM and ANQGSEA. CDR3 bases: TGCAGCGTTGGGGGGGCCCTATCCTTT. Translated: CSVGGALSF.

This rearrangement joins TRBV2 to TRBJ2-7, with TRBD2 matching over 7 bases. Losses at the gene ends were 3 bases for V and 2 bases for J; bases not matched to a gene: 7. The CDR3 covers 15 residues. Looked up from germline, CDR1 is SNHLY and CDR2 is FYNNEI. The CDR3 region has the DNA TGTGCCAGCAGTGATCGGGAGGAGGGTACCTACGAGCAGTACTTC. Its protein product is CASSDREEGTYEQYF.